The T cell receptor beta chain under discussion was sequenced for a study of T cell responses to AZD1222 COVID-19 vaccine. Germline V gene sequence: CDR1 LGHNA, CDR2 YNFKEQ. The length of the CDR3 is 18 residues. The V and J ends lost 5 bases and 1 base respectively, with 21 bases between them. Study-wide points: Compared with day 0, the breadth and depth of the Spike-specific TCR repertoire rose significantly after two doses of AZD1222. Close to half of all spike-specific TCRs reportedly target regions of the variants that are unmutated. Repertoires were collected only later (after the peak T cell response had occurred).

Second doses were pooled across both intervals (about 4 or about 12 weeks). TCRdb's table, derived via immunoSEQ multiplex PCR, lists solely in-frame clones and lacks some. Of 90,000 to 150,000 clones listed, 80% to 95% are singletons. For this clone: As yet, its antigen is unknown.

Source: peripheral blood, taken 28 days after the second AZD1222 dose. This rearrangement joins TRBV4-2 to TRBJ2-1; the D gene is possibly TRBD1 (6 bases). This sequence originates from an adult who received the AZD1222 COVID-19 vaccine. CDR3 nucleotide sequence: TGTGCCAGCAGCAGAGGAGTACTGGGGGCGAGTTCCTACAATGAGCAGTTCTTC. Protein sequence: CASSRGVLGASSYNEQFF.